The 12 T cell receptor beta chains given below trace back to one sample, sequenced in a study of shared clonotypes between healthy human individuals (dated by TCRdb to 2018 to 2021). Receptor amplification or capture employed the immunoSEQ multiplex PCR assay. What TCRdb holds here is the immuneACCESS table cut down to in-frame rearrangements. Part of the clones is not present; checked against another copy, under half of the missing clones reflect an unresolved V gene, and the others are unexplained. In all, the sample holds about 2.1 million clones, and roughly 95% of those were seen once. More than 1.5% of the sample is taken by the ten largest. CD8 naive samples were CD45RO-negative cells positively selected for CCR7, giving a CD45RA+CCR7+ population that excluded TemRA cells. Sequenced input: naive CD8+ T cells from PBMCs. This specimen's cell subset or site label, interpreted: CD45RA+CCR7+. These receptors were obtained from a man between 18 and 29 years old in good health. Some clones in this sample may be carry-over from other donors' samples.

With regard to this clone: Other DNA sequences in this sample translate to the same CDR3. The V call is TRBV29-1, the J call TRBJ2-3, with D possibly being TRBD2 (6 bases). CDR1 and CDR2 from the germline V gene are SQVTM and ANQGSEA. This CDR3 has 14 amino acids. With 6 bases removed from V and 0 bases from J, the gap between germline ends came to 13 bases. The CDR3 sequence is CSVEGWRSTDTQYF. The CDR3 DNA reads TGCAGCGTGGAGGGATGGCGGAGCACAGATACGCAGTATTTT.

This clone was counted only a few times. The V and J genes are TRBV28 and TRBJ2-7; D gene unclear. CDR3 size: 16 residues. From germline, CDR1 is MDHEN and CDR2 SYDVKM. V was trimmed by 5 bases and J by 2 bases, leaving 19 bases between them. CDR3 sequence reads: CASSRPTEVGPYEQYF. The CDR3 DNA reads as TGTGCCAGCAGTAGACCAACAGAAGTAGGACCCTACGAGCAGTACTTC.

The V and J genes are TRBV2 and TRBJ2-3; D ambiguous. The CDR3 extends over 13 amino acids. V shed 3 bases and J shed 5 bases, with 9 bases lying between them. The germline V gene encodes CDR1 SNHLY and CDR2 FYNNEI. This CDR3 reads CASSDLIQDTQYF. In DNA, the CDR3 is TGTGCCAGCAGTGACCTCATCCAAGATACGCAGTATTTT.

DNA for the CDR3: TGTGCCGTTAGGAGGGCAGATACGCAGTATTTT. Translating gives CAVRRADTQYF. The chain recombines TRBV19 with TRBJ2-3, with D tentatively TRBD2 (6 bases). Looked up from germline, CDR1 is LNHDA and CDR2 is SQIVND (reference sequence). The CDR3 is 11 amino acids. V lost 11 bases, J lost 4 bases, and 10 bases lay in between.

CDR3 in amino acids: CSALPGTSGSIYEQYF. Written as DNA, the CDR3 is TGCAGCGCCCTACCAGGGACTAGCGGGAGCATCTACGAGCAGTACTTC. This sequence joins TRBV29-1 and TRBJ2-7, with 14 bases identical to TRBD2. V lost 7 bases, J lost 3 bases, and 11 bases stayed unmatched. The CDR3 loop spans 16 amino acids. CDR1 SQVTM and CDR2 ANQGSEA come from the germline V gene.

Turning to this clone: Other DNA sequences in this specimen translate into the identical CDR3. DNA for the CDR3: TGCGCCAGCAGCTTGTTGGGCTACAATGAGCAGTTCTTC. It translates to CASSLLGYNEQFF. V is TRBV5-1 and J is TRBJ2-1; D gene unclear. Per germline, CDR1 SGHRS and CDR2 YFSETQ. Trimming left V 1 base short and J 3 bases short, with 5 bases between. The CDR3 is made up of 13 amino acids.

The rearrangement links TRBV11-2 to TRBJ2-2, with 7 bases that match TRBD1. Germline V CDR1 and CDR2: SGHAT, FQNNGV. With 1 base clipped from V and 2 bases from J, the junction kept 7 bases outside the gene matches. CDR3 length equals 17 residues. DNA of the CDR3: TGTGCCAGCAGCTTAGGCCAGGGACAGCTTAACACCGGGGAGCTGTTTTTT. This gives the protein CASSLGQGQLNTGELFF.

This clone has a single count. The genes are TRBV27 and TRBJ2-3, with D perhaps matching TRBD1 or TRBD2 (5 bases each). Germline V gives CDR1 MNHEY, CDR2 SMNVEV (reference sequence). CDR3 length: 11 residues. V was pared by 8 bases and J by 4 bases, with 7 bases between. The CDR3 coding sequence is TGTGCCAGCCTGGGGGCAGATACGCAGTATTTT. Amino acid sequence: CASLGADTQYF.

Note on this clone: Additional DNA sequences in this sample encode the identical CDR3. The chain combines TRBV27 with TRBJ2-3; D assignment may be TRBD1 or TRBD2 (5 bases each). This CDR3 comprises 14 residues. The ends were cut back, 3 bases at V and 1 base at J, with 8 bases in the middle. CDR1 is MNHEY and CDR2 is SMNVEV in the germline V gene (reference sequence). Here the CDR3 reads CASSFGAGTDTQYF. The CDR3 nucleotides read TGTGCCAGCAGTTTCGGGGCAGGCACAGATACGCAGTATTTT.

This rearrangement joins TRBV13 to TRBJ2-3, with 8 bases lining up with TRBD1. V shed 5 bases, J shed 1 base, and the junction held 5 bases outside the gene matches. CDR1 PRHDT and CDR2 FYEKMQ come from the germline V gene (reference sequence). The CDR3 has 15 amino acids. CDR3 DNA sequence: TGTGCCAGCAGCGTCAGGGGGCTCGGCACAGATACGCAGTATTTT. Its translation is CASSVRGLGTDTQYF.

The rearrangement joins TRBV29-1 to TRBJ2-5; D unclear. Germline lookup yields CDR1 SQVTM and CDR2 ANQGSEA. The V and J ends lost 1 base and 0 bases respectively, with 6 bases between them. This CDR3 contains 13 residues. The CDR3: CSVEAPNQETQYF. The CDR3 bases are TGCAGCGTTGAAGCTCCCAACCAAGAGACCCAGTACTTC.

The chain recombines TRBV7-9 with TRBJ2-3; 9 bases align to TRBD1. V trimming: 5 bases; J trimming: 4 bases; junction bases outside the gene matches: 10. The length of the CDR3 is 16 residues. Germline V gene sequence: CDR1 SEHNR, CDR2 FQNEAQ (reference sequence). Here the CDR3 DNA reads TGTGCCAGCAGCCCCCCCGGGACAGGGCCTGCAGATACGCAGTATTTT. This gives the protein CASSPPGTGPADTQYF. Drawing the rest from reference TRBV7-9 and TRBJ2-3, the complete variable domain is DTGVSQNPRHKITKRGQNVTFRCDPISEHNRLYWYRQTLGQGPEFLTYFQNEAQLEKSRLLSDRFSAERPKGSFSTLEIQRTEQGDSAMYLCASSPPGTGPADTQYFGPGTRLTVL.